This T cell receptor beta chain emerged from a study of cytomegalovirus exposure and HLA in healthy donors. Turning to the study itself: The approximately 120 validation repertoires, a later analysis reported, used the same platform as the approximately 730 repertoires from the first cohort.

The assay was immunoSEQ multiplex PCR, and TCRdb's table has in-frame clones only and misses some. Of about 360,000 clones listed, 80% to 90% are singletons. This TCR came from a young woman in good health and CMV-seronegative. The sequenced sample was PBMCs.

In nucleotides, the CDR3 is TGCGCCAGCAGCCAAGAAAGAGCCACCGGGGAGCTGTTTTTT. Translation: CASSQERATGELFF. The chain carries TRBV4-1 and TRBJ2-2; no clear D gene. The germline gives CDR1 MGHRA, CDR2 YSYEKL. This CDR3 contains 14 residues. Trimming left V 0 bases short and J 4 bases short, with 6 bases between.